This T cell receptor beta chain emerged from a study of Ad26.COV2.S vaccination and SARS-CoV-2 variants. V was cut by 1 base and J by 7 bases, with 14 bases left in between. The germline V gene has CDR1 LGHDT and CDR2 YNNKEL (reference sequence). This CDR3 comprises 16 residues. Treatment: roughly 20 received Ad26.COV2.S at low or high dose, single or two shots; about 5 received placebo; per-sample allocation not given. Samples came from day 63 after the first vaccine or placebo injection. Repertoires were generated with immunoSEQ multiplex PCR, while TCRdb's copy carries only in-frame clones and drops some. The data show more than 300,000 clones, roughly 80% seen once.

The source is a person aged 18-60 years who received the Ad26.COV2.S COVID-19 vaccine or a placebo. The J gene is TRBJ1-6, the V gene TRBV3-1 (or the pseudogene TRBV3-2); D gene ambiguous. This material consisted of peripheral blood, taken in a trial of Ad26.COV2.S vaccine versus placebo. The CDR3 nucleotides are TGTGCCAGCAGCCAAGTTTGGGCGAGTGGCAATTCACCCCTCCACTTT. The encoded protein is CASSQVWASGNSPLHF.